This T cell receptor (beta chain) was identified during a study of control samples from healthy donors and cancer patients. The table came from immunoSEQ multiplex PCR; TCRdb's copy has only in-frame clones and leaves some out. The sample has some 96,000 clones; about 90% are singletons. The germline CDR1 and CDR2 sequences are SGDLS and YYNGEE. The CDR3 extends over 14 amino acids. Trimming pared 0 bases from V and 7 bases from J, leaving 13 bases between. The rearrangement links TRBV9 to TRBJ1-2, with D maybe TRBD1 (5 bases). The source of this sequence is a woman between 45 and 65 years old in good health. Sequenced sample: blood. CDR3 coding DNA: TGTGCCAGCAGCGTAGAAGGAGGGGCGGCTGGCTACACCTTC. It yields the protein CASSVEGGAAGYTF.